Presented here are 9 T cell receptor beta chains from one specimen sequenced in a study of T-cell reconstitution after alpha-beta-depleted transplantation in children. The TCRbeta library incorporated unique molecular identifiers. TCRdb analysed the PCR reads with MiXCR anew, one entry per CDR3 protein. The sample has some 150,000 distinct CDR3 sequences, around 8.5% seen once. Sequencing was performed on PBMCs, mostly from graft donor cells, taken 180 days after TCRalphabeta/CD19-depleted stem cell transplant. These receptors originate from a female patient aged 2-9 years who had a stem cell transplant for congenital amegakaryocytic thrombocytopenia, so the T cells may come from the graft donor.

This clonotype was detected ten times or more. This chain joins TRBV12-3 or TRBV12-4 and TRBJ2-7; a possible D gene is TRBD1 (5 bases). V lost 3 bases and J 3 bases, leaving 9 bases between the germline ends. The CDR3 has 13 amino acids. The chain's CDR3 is CASSFGRDYEQYF. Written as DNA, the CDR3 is TGTGCCAGCAGTTTTGGCAGGGACTACGAGCAGTACTTC.

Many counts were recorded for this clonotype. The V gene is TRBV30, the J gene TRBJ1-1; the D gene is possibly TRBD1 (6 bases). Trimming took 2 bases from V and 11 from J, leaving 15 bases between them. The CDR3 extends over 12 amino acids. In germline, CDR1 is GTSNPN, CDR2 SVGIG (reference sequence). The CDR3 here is CAWSIGGWRAFF. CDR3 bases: TGTGCCTGGAGTATCGGGGGCTGGAGGGCTTTCTTT.

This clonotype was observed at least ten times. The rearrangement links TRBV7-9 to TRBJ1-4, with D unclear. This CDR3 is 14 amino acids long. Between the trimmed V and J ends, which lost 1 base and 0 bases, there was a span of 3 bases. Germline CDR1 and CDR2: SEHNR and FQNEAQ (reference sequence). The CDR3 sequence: CASSLDPTNEKLFF. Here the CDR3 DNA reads TGTGCCAGCAGCTTAGACCCAACTAATGAAAAACTGTTTTTT.

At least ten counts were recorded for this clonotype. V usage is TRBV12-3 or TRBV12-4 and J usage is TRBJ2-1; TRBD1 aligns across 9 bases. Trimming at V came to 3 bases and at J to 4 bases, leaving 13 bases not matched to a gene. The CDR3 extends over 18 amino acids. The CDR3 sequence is CASSFPSFGTGIYNEQFF. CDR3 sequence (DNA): TGTGCCAGCAGTTTTCCGTCCTTCGGGACAGGGATTTACAATGAGCAGTTCTTC.

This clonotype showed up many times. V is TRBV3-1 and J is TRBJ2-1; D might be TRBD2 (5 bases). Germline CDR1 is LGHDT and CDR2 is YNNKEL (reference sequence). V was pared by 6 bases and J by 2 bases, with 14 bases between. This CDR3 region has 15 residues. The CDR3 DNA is TGTGCCAGCAGGAATCTAGCATCGGCCTACAATGAGCAGTTCTTC. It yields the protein CASRNLASAYNEQFF.

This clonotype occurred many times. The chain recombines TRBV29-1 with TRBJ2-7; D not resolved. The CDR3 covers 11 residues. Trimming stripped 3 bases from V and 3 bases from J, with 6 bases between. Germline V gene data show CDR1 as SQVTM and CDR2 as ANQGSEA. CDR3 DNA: TGCAGCGTTGACCCCAGCTACGAGCAGTACTTC. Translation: CSVDPSYEQYF.

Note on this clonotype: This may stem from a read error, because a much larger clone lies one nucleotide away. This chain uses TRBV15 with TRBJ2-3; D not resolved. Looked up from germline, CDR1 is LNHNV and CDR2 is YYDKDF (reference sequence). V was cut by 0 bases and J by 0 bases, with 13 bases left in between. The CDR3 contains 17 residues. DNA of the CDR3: TGTGCCACCAGCAGAGAAGTGTCGGCGGTGAGCACAGATACGCAGTATTTT. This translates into CATSREVSAVSTDTQYF.

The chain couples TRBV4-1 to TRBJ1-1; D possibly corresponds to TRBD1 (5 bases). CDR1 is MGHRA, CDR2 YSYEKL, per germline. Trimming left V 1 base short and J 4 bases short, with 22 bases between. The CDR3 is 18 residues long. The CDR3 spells CASSQGKIGVLEGTEAFF. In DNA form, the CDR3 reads TGCGCCAGCAGCCAAGGAAAAATAGGGGTCCTCGAGGGCACTGAAGCTTTCTTT.

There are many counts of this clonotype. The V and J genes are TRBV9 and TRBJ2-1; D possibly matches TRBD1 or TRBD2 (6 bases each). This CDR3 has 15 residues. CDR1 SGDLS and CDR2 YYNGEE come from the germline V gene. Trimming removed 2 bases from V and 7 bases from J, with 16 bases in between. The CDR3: CASSVRDTGGNEQFF. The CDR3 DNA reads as TGTGCCAGCAGCGTCCGGGACACCGGGGGAAATGAGCAGTTCTTC.